These 12 T cell receptor beta chains were sequenced from one sample in a study of T cell responses to AZD1222 COVID-19 vaccine. This table comes from immunoSEQ multiplex PCR, and its TCRdb copy is limited to in-frame clones, with some not included. Among 120,000 to 150,000 clones listed, about 93% were seen once. The specimen was peripheral blood, collected on day 0 of AZD1222 vaccination. The source of these receptors is an adult in good health.

This clone was detected once. The chain links TRBV11-2 to TRBJ2-6; D tentatively fits TRBD1 or TRBD2 (6 bases each). Per germline, CDR1 SGHAT and CDR2 FQNNGV. CDR3 size: 19 residues. Deletions cut 0 bases from V and 4 bases from J, with 19 bases between. CDR3 nucleotides: TGTGCCAGCAGCTTAGATCAGGGACCGGGGGCGGAGGGGGCCAACGTCCTGACTTTC. It specifies CASSLDQGPGAEGANVLTF.

This rearrangement joins TRBV6-5 to TRBJ2-1, with 9 bases matching TRBD1. V lost 2 bases to trimming and J lost 10 bases; unmatched junction nucleotides: 12. The germline CDR1 and CDR2 sequences are MNHEY and SVGAGI. The CDR3 consists of 16 residues. This chain's CDR3 is CASSYASGTGRKEQFF. For the CDR3, the DNA is TGTGCCAGCAGTTACGCTTCCGGGACAGGGAGAAAAGAGCAGTTCTTC.

The chain links TRBV7-2 to TRBJ2-3; 9 bases fit TRBD2. CDR3 length: 16 residues. V was pared by 2 bases and J by 0 bases, with 3 bases of the junction left unmatched. CDR1 is SGHTA, CDR2 FQGNSA, per germline. This chain's CDR3 is CASSLSAGGSTDTQYF. For the CDR3, the DNA is TGTGCCAGCAGCTTATCTGCGGGGGGGAGCACAGATACGCAGTATTTT.

The chain joins TRBV6-5 to TRBJ2-7, with D tentatively TRBD2 (6 bases). V was cut by 0 bases and J by 0 bases, with 12 bases left in between. CDR3 length equals 16 residues. Germline-derived CDR1 and CDR2 are MNHEY and SVGAGI. CDR3 sequence (DNA): TGTGCCAGCAGTTACTCGGCGGGACCCAGCTCCTACGAGCAGTACTTC. Translation gives CASSYSAGPSSYEQYF.

The genes are TRBV6-5 and TRBJ1-1; possibly TRBD1 for D (6 bases). The germline V gene encodes CDR1 MNHEY and CDR2 SVGAGI. The CDR3 runs 15 residues. Trimming removed 1 base from V and 3 bases from J, with 12 bases in between. CDR3 protein: CASSYWGPGDTEAFF. The CDR3 region has the DNA TGTGCCAGCAGTTACTGGGGGCCGGGGGACACTGAAGCTTTCTTT.

The gene calls are TRBV7-3 and TRBJ2-1, with TRBD2 matching over 12 bases. Germline assignment: CDR1 SGHTA and CDR2 FQGTGA. V was pared by 5 bases and J by 4 bases, with 3 bases of the junction left unmatched. This CDR3 comprises 15 residues. The DNA for the CDR3 is TGTGCCAGCAGCCGACTAGCGGGGGCTTACAATGAGCAGTTCTTC. Translated: CASSRLAGAYNEQFF.

The chain recombines TRBV19 with TRBJ1-5, with D unresolved. This CDR3 has 13 amino acids. CDR1 is LNHDA and CDR2 is SQIVND in the germline V gene (reference sequence). V lost 3 bases and J lost 4, with 7 bases in between. CDR3 protein: CASSISGNQPQHF. CDR3 bases: TGTGCCAGTAGTATTTCGGGAAATCAGCCCCAGCATTTT.

The V gene is TRBV7-9, the J gene TRBJ2-7; 11 nucleotides align to TRBD1. The germline V gene has CDR1 SEHNR and CDR2 FQNEAQ (reference sequence). CDR3 length: 17 amino acids. J lost 5 bases, V lost 3 bases, and 12 bases had no gene match. CDR3 sequence: CASSFRYGQGAPHEQYF. The DNA for the CDR3 is TGTGCCAGCAGCTTCCGCTACGGACAGGGGGCGCCCCACGAGCAGTACTTC.

This clone came up once. V usage is TRBV5-6 and J usage is TRBJ2-7; TRBD1 might be the D (5 bases). This CDR3 contains 14 residues. Germline V CDR1 and CDR2: SGHDT, YYEEEE. Between the trimmed V and J ends, which lost 0 bases and 2 bases, there was a span of 9 bases. The CDR3 DNA sequence: TGTGCCAGCAGCTTGGACAGGATTACCTACGAGCAGTACTTC. Encoded protein: CASSLDRITYEQYF.

The chain joins TRBV19 to TRBJ1-5, with D unresolved. Trimming cost V 5 bases and J 9 bases, with 14 bases left between them. The CDR3 contains 13 residues. Germline CDR1 is LNHDA and CDR2 is SQIVND (reference sequence). The CDR3 sequence: CASSSGRPGPQHF. CDR3 nucleotide sequence: TGTGCCAGTAGTTCGGGCCGCCCAGGGCCCCAGCATTTT.

CDR3 DNA: TGTGCCAGCAGCTTAGCCCAGGACAGCAATCAGCCCCAGCATTTT. The encoded protein is CASSLAQDSNQPQHF. The gene calls are TRBV7-9 and TRBJ1-5; D ambiguous. CDR1 and CDR2 (germline): SEHNR, FQNEAQ (reference sequence). V was clipped by 0 bases and J by 1 base, with 7 bases between them. The length of the CDR3 is 15 residues.

This clone appeared a single time. The rearrangement links TRBV6-2 or TRBV6-3 to TRBJ1-2; D not resolved. Deletions cut 2 bases from V and 5 bases from J, with 15 bases between. Germline V CDR1 and CDR2: MNHEY, SVGEGT. The length of the CDR3 is 15 residues. CDR3 sequence reads: CASSYGIPPQYGYTF. CDR3 nucleotide sequence: TGTGCCAGCAGTTACGGGATACCTCCGCAGTATGGCTACACCTTC.